The 20 T cell receptor beta chains below all came from one sample that was sequenced in a study of blood T cells in healthy people across ages. Through a sample-barcoded 5' primer and a J-beta primer mix, a second PCR was run for roughly 6 to 11 cycles. One entry per CDR3 protein, called by TCRdb with MiXCR from the 5' RACE reads. The data hold fewer than 1 million distinct CDR3 sequences, with 40% to 50% observed a single time. Sequenced input: blood. Every receptor here comes from a man aged 55 to 70 in good health.

Only a few counts were recorded for this clonotype. The V gene is TRBV5-1, the J gene TRBJ2-5; 11 positions agree with TRBD2. The CDR3 extends over 17 amino acids. J gave up 1 base and V 1 base, and 6 bases lay outside the gene matches. Looked up from germline, CDR1 is SGHRS and CDR2 is YFSETQ. The CDR3: CASSLSSGGAFQETQYF. Written as DNA, the CDR3 is TGCGCCAGCAGCTTGAGTAGCGGGGGGGCCTTCCAAGAGACCCAGTACTTC.

The table lists this clonotype with a few counts. The chain joins TRBV5-1 to TRBJ2-3, with 9 bases identical to TRBD1. The CDR3 extends over 17 amino acids. V was pared by 1 base and J by 2 bases, with 8 bases of the junction left unmatched. Germline CDR1 and CDR2: SGHRS and YFSETQ. CDR3 residues: CASSLPDRGVSTDTQYF. The CDR3 DNA reads TGCGCCAGCAGCTTGCCCGACAGGGGGGTTTCCACAGATACGCAGTATTTT.

The chain combines TRBV7-2 with TRBJ1-2; 7 nucleotides match TRBD1. Trimming at V came to 5 bases and at J to 2 bases, leaving 5 bases not matched to a gene. Germline loops: CDR1 SGHTA, CDR2 FQGNSA. The CDR3 consists of 14 residues. This CDR3 is CASSPAGQNYGYTF. The CDR3 region has the DNA TGTGCCAGCAGCCCCGCGGGACAGAACTATGGCTACACCTTC.

This clonotype was seen just once. J is TRBJ1-2 and V is TRBV6-1; the D is unclear. The CDR3 has 12 amino acids. CDR1 and CDR2 (germline): MNHNS, SASEGT. Trimming left V 6 bases short and J 8 bases short, with 13 bases between. The CDR3 nucleotides are TGTGCCAGCAGAAAGGGCGACCGGGGCTACACCTTC. Protein: CASRKGDRGYTF.

This clonotype was observed once. The J gene is TRBJ2-5, the V gene TRBV12-3 or TRBV12-4, with D unresolved. The CDR3 covers 11 residues. The ends were cut back, 5 bases at V and 5 bases at J, with 6 bases in the middle. The CDR3 reads CASSHAETQYF. CDR3 sequence (DNA): TGTGCCAGCAGTCATGCTGAGACCCAGTACTTC.

Only a few counts were recorded for this clonotype. The CDR3 here is CATLTWDGETQYF. Written as DNA, the CDR3 is TGTGCCACCCTAACATGGGACGGGGAGACCCAGTACTTC. V is TRBV6-6 and J is TRBJ2-5; D is possibly TRBD1 or TRBD2 (5 bases each). V was shortened by 10 bases and J by 5 bases, with 17 bases between the two germline ends. The germline V gene has CDR1 MNHNY and CDR2 SVGAGI (reference sequence). The CDR3 is made up of 13 amino acids.

The chain combines TRBV4-2 with TRBJ2-4; perhaps TRBD2 as D (6 bases). V was trimmed by 0 bases and J by 11 bases, leaving 17 bases between them. Germline assignment: CDR1 LGHNA and CDR2 YNFKEQ. CDR3 length equals 15 residues. The CDR3 reads CASSQERGVGNVQYF. CDR3 bases: TGTGCCAGCAGCCAAGAACGCGGGGTCGGGAACGTTCAGTACTTC.

The chain joins TRBV7-9 to TRBJ1-2, with a weak D call TRBD1 (5 bases). V lost 0 bases, J lost 4 bases, and 12 bases lay in between. CDR1 SEHNR and CDR2 FQNEAQ come from the germline V gene (reference sequence). CDR3 length equals 15 residues. The CDR3 DNA reads TGTGCCAGCAGCTTAGCGCTGGAGGGGTCCTATGGCTACACCTTC. This translates into CASSLALEGSYGYTF.

There are a few counts of this clonotype. The chain joins TRBV7-2 to TRBJ2-7; 9 bases agree with TRBD1. The length of the CDR3 is 15 residues. Losses at the gene ends were 1 base for V and 2 bases for J; bases not matched to a gene: 3. Germline CDR1 is SGHTA and CDR2 is FQGNSA. This chain's CDR3 is CASSLGDRAAYEQYF. CDR3 DNA: TGTGCCAGCAGCTTAGGGGACAGGGCCGCCTACGAGCAGTACTTC.

This chain joins TRBV5-1 and TRBJ2-3, with D possibly being TRBD1 or TRBD2 (6 bases each). The V end lost 0 bases, the J end lost 7 bases, and 18 bases lay between the germline ends. Germline V gene lookup returns CDR1 SGHRS and CDR2 YFSETQ. The CDR3 is made up of 16 amino acids. The CDR3 DNA reads as TGCGCCAGCAGCTTGGAGGGGGGCAGTATAGGAAATACGCAGTATTTT. This sequence encodes CASSLEGGSIGNTQYF.

CDR3 sequence reads: CASSSSGTPIKELFF. CDR3 in DNA: TGCGCCAGCAGCTCAAGCGGGACACCGATAAAGGAACTGTTTTTT. The rearrangement links TRBV5-1 to TRBJ1-4; D may be TRBD1 (6 bases). This CDR3 has 15 residues. Germline lookup yields CDR1 SGHRS and CDR2 YFSETQ. Trimming pared 3 bases from V and 12 bases from J, leaving 21 bases between.

Ten or more counts support this clonotype. The rearrangement joins TRBV10-3 to TRBJ2-7; the match to TRBD1 covers 9 bases. Germline lookup yields CDR1 ENHRY and CDR2 SYGVKD. The CDR3 covers 14 residues. After removal of 5 bases from V and 3 bases from J, the junction contained 5 bases not matched to a gene. The CDR3 DNA is TGTGCCATCAGTACCGGGACAGGGAACTACGAGCAGTACTTC. Protein product: CAISTGTGNYEQYF.

The V gene is TRBV4-3, the J gene TRBJ2-3, with D maybe TRBD2 (7 bases). The CDR3 has 17 residues. Trimming cost V 0 bases and J 3 bases, with 16 bases left between them. CDR1 LGHNA and CDR2 YSLEER come from the germline V gene. The CDR3 here is CASSQERGGAGTDTQYF. For the CDR3, the DNA is TGCGCCAGCAGCCAAGAGAGGGGGGGGGCCGGTACAGATACGCAGTATTTT.

V usage is TRBV2 and J usage is TRBJ2-5, with 10 bases matching TRBD1. The CDR3 runs 14 residues. Germline lookup yields CDR1 SNHLY and CDR2 FYNNEI. Trimming took 8 bases from V and 13 from J; bases not matched to a gene: 16. CDR3 amino acids: CASELGQGSYEPYF. CDR3 DNA sequence: TGTGCCAGCGAGCTGGGACAGGGGTCCTACGAGCCGTACTTC.

This clonotype was seen a few times. V gene TRBV3-1 combines with J gene TRBJ2-7, with TRBD2 as a possible D gene (5 bases). This CDR3 contains 15 residues. From germline, CDR1 is LGHDT and CDR2 YNNKEL (reference sequence). With 5 bases removed from V and 2 bases from J, the gap between germline ends came to 16 bases. The CDR3 bases are TGTGCCAGCAGCGCCCGACTACAACCCCCCTACGAGCAGTACTTC. It specifies CASSARLQPPYEQYF.

This chain connects TRBV20-1 to TRBJ2-1; possibly TRBD1 for D (6 bases). Trimming shortened V by 0 bases and J by 0 bases, and 9 bases separated the two germline ends. CDR3 length equals 15 residues. CDR1 is DFQATT, CDR2 SNEGSKA, per germline (reference sequence). CDR3: CSARDQGYSYNEQFF. CDR3 DNA: TGCAGTGCTAGAGATCAGGGGTACTCCTACAATGAGCAGTTCTTC.

The chain is built from TRBV11-3 and TRBJ2-1; no clear D gene. Trimming stripped 5 bases from V and 8 bases from J, with 7 bases between. This CDR3 comprises 11 residues. Germline lookup yields CDR1 SGHNT and CDR2 YENEEA. CDR3 in DNA: TGTGCCAGCAGCCATGATCATGAGCAGTTCTTC. Residues: CASSHDHEQFF.

The rearrangement links TRBV2 to TRBJ1-1, with TRBD1 as a possible D gene (6 bases). This CDR3 region has 15 residues. Germline V gene lookup returns CDR1 SNHLY and CDR2 FYNNEI. V shed 4 bases and J shed 1 base, with 13 bases lying between them. This CDR3 is CASSAYRDRNTEAFF. As DNA, the CDR3 is TGTGCCAGCAGTGCCTACAGGGACCGGAACACTGAAGCTTTCTTT.

The CDR3 sequence: CSVRGLAGGGTDTQYF. DNA of the CDR3: TGCAGCGTTCGTGGACTAGCGGGGGGTGGTACAGATACGCAGTATTTT. V gene TRBV29-1 combines with J gene TRBJ2-3; TRBD2 agrees at 14 bases. Germline V CDR1 and CDR2: SQVTM, ANQGSEA. J was trimmed by 3 bases and V by 5 bases; bases with no gene match: 7. CDR3 length: 16 residues.

As DNA, the CDR3 is TGCAGTGCTACCAGAGGAAACATTCAGTACTTC. It is translated as CSATRGNIQYF. The J gene is TRBJ2-4, the V gene TRBV20-1, with D uncertain. CDR1 is DFQATT, CDR2 SNEGSKA, per germline (reference sequence). The CDR3 loop spans 11 amino acids. Trimming removed 4 bases from V and 6 bases from J, with 7 bases in between.